This passage covers 3 T cell receptor beta chains from one sample sequenced in a study of cytomegalovirus exposure and HLA in healthy donors. The PCR contained 60 Vbeta and 13 Jbeta primers. The assay was immunoSEQ multiplex PCR, and TCRdb's table has in-frame clones only and misses some. The sample lists around 100,000 clones, around 61% occurring once. Sequenced sample: PBMCs. These receptors were taken from a woman younger than 45 in good health and CMV-seronegative.

In DNA form, the CDR3 reads TGTGCCAGCAGCTTAGCGGGGACAGGGAACTATGGCTACACCTTC. Protein product: CASSLAGTGNYGYTF. The chain uses TRBV7-2 and TRBJ1-2; 9 nucleotides line up with TRBD1. The germline gives CDR1 SGHTA, CDR2 FQGNSA. The CDR3 consists of 15 residues. Trimming removed 0 bases from V and 2 bases from J; junction bases left unmatched: 1. Variable domain in full (rest from reference TRBV7-2 and TRBJ1-2): GAGVSQSPSNKVTEKGKDVELRCDPISGHTALYWYRQSLGQGLEFLIYFQGNSAPDKSGLPSDRFSAERTGGSVSTLTIQRTQQEDSAVYLCASSLAGTGNYGYTFGSGTRLTVV.

The rearrangement joins TRBV18 to TRBJ1-1; D ambiguous. V dropped 3 bases and J dropped 0 bases, with 14 bases sitting between them. The CDR3 loop spans 16 amino acids. From germline, CDR1 is KGHSH and CDR2 LQKENI. CDR3 sequence reads: CASSPNNLEVNTEAFF. As DNA, the CDR3 is TGTGCCAGCTCACCGAATAACTTAGAGGTGAACACTGAAGCTTTCTTT.

The V and J genes are TRBV7-2 and TRBJ2-3, with 14 bases aligning to TRBD2. Trimming at V came to 5 bases and at J to 5 bases, leaving 3 bases not matched to a gene. CDR1 SGHTA and CDR2 FQGNSA come from the germline V gene. This CDR3 has 15 residues. In nucleotides, the CDR3 is TGTGCCAGCAGCAGACTAGCGGGAGGGAAAGATACGCAGTATTTT. The encoded protein is CASSRLAGGKDTQYF.